The rows below give T cell receptor beta chains drawn from one sample of a study of shared clonotypes between healthy human individuals. The assay was immunoSEQ multiplex PCR, and TCRdb's table has in-frame clones only and misses some. The sample includes roughly 2.2 million clones, 90% to 95% seen only once; the top ten take approximately 0.4%. The sequenced sample consisted of naive CD4+ T cells from PBMCs. These receptors were obtained from a man between 18 and 35 years old in good health. Some clones in this sample may be carry-over from other donors' samples. Both conserved end residues are part of each CDR3. Fields, in order: clone size, J gene, D gene, V gene, CDR3 protein, CDR3 DNA. D genes are given only for firm matches. Some rows mark clone size as missing; the rest say once, few, many or name a class of expanded clone.

>NA|TRBJ2-7|TRBD1|TRBV29-1
CSATGQVTYEQYF
TGCAGCGCCACGGGACAGGTAACCTACGAGCAGTACTTC
>NA|TRBJ2-5|NA|TRBV7-8
CASSYRDSPETQYF
TGTGCCAGCAGCTACCGGGACTCCCCCGAGACCCAGTACTTC
>NA|TRBJ2-1|NA|TRBV18
CASSPPLTDNEQFF
TGTGCCAGCTCACCACCCTTAACGGACAATGAGCAGTTCTTC
>NA|TRBJ1-4|NA|TRBV19
CASSDTREFSEKLFF
TGTGCCAGTAGTGATACAAGGGAGTTCAGTGAAAAACTGTTTTTT
>NA|TRBJ2-1|TRBD2|TRBV27
CASSTQTSFRNEQFF
TGTGCCAGCAGTACCCAGACTAGCTTTAGGAATGAGCAGTTCTTC
>NA|TRBJ1-5|NA|TRBV4-1
CASSHEAGNRNQPQHF
TGCGCCAGCAGCCACGAGGCTGGGAATCGCAATCAGCCCCAGCATTTT
>NA|TRBJ2-3|NA|TRBV19
CASSTGRSTDTQYF
TGTGCCAGTAGTACGGGACGTAGCACAGATACGCAGTATTTT
>NA|TRBJ1-2|NA|TRBV7-3
CASSVDRDYGYTF
TGTGCCAGCAGCGTAGACAGAGACTATGGCTACACCTTC
>once|TRBJ2-7|TRBD2|TRBV10-2
CASSEFPSLAGASYEQYF
TGCGCCAGCAGTGAGTTCCCCTCTCTAGCGGGAGCGAGCTACGAGCAGTACTTC
>NA|TRBJ2-7|NA|TRBV28
CASRTDPAHEQYF
TGTGCCAGCAGAACGGACCCGGCCCACGAGCAGTACTTC
>NA|TRBJ2-4|NA|TRBV7-8
CASSLQRAKNIQYF
TGTGCCAGCAGCTTACAGAGGGCCAAAAACATTCAGTACTTC
>NA|TRBJ1-6|NA|TRBV7-9
CASSPRSLDSPLHF
TGTGCCAGCAGCCCCAGGTCCCTTGATTCACCCCTCCACTTT
>NA|TRBJ1-1|NA|TRBV18
CASSPHSNTGPEAFF
TGTGCCAGCTCACCACATTCCAATACAGGGCCTGAAGCTTTCTTT
>NA|TRBJ1-2|NA|TRBV6-5
CASNSRDGDYGYTF
TGTGCCAGCAACTCCCGGGACGGTGACTATGGCTACACCTTC
>NA|TRBJ1-1|NA|TRBV27
CASSPKGGNTEAFF
TGTGCCAGCAGTCCCAAGGGGGGGAACACTGAAGCTTTCTTT
>few|TRBJ1-5|TRBD1|TRBV2
CASSDVTGQGNQPQHF
TGTGCCAGCAGTGACGTAACGGGACAGGGGAATCAGCCCCAGCATTTT
>once|TRBJ2-1|TRBD2|TRBV28
CASSPASGRYNEQFF
TGTGCCAGCAGTCCTGCTAGCGGGAGGTACAATGAGCAGTTCTTC
>NA|TRBJ2-7|NA|TRBV2
CASSEGAYEQYF
TGTGCCAGCAGTGAAGGGGCGTACGAGCAGTACTTC
>NA|TRBJ2-5|TRBD2|TRBV28
CASSLLAGSQETQYF
TGTGCCAGCAGTCTGCTAGCGGGCTCACAAGAGACCCAGTACTTC
>NA|TRBJ1-1|TRBD1|TRBV19
CASSISGGYTEAFF
TGTGCCAGTAGTATATCAGGGGGCTACACTGAAGCTTTCTTT
>NA|TRBJ2-5|NA|TRBV5-1
CASSFRSRQRVGETQYF
TGCGCCAGCAGCTTCCGGTCCCGACAAAGGGTGGGAGAGACCCAGTACTTC
>NA|TRBJ2-3|TRBD2|TRBV30
CAWSAFLLAGRRTDTQYF
TGTGCCTGGAGTGCCTTTCTCCTAGCGGGTCGCCGGACAGATACGCAGTATTTT
>NA|TRBJ2-7|NA|TRBV7-8
CASSLAGSSYEQYF
TGTGCCAGCAGCTTAGCAGGGAGCTCCTACGAGCAGTACTTC
>NA|TRBJ1-2|NA|TRBV5-6
CASSLVTNYGYTF
TGTGCCAGCAGCTTGGTAACGAACTATGGCTACACCTTC
>NA|TRBJ2-1|TRBD2|TRBV28
CASSLAGGLNNEQFF
TGTGCCAGCAGTTTAGCGGGAGGGCTAAACAATGAGCAGTTCTTC
>NA|TRBJ1-4|NA|TRBV5-1
CASSSPPADEKLFF
TGCGCCAGCAGCTCGCCTCCGGCCGATGAAAAACTGTTTTTT
>NA|TRBJ2-5|TRBD2|TRBV28
CASSPSTSPQTQYF
TGTGCCAGCAGTCCGTCGACTAGCCCGCAGACCCAGTACTTC
>NA|TRBJ2-1|TRBD2|TRBV9
CASSVSGSSSYNEQFF
TGTGCCAGCAGCGTTAGCGGGAGTAGCTCCTACAATGAGCAGTTCTTC
>NA|TRBJ1-4|TRBD1|TRBV29-1
CSVEDRGREKLFF
TGCAGCGTTGAGGACAGGGGGCGAGAAAAACTGTTTTTT
>NA|TRBJ1-3|NA|TRBV7-6
CASSLAGRGRNTIYF
TGTGCCAGCAGCTTAGCGGGCAGGGGTCGAAACACCATATATTTT
>NA|TRBJ2-7|TRBD2|TRBV6-5
CASSYRASGASYEQYF
TGTGCCAGCAGTTACCGGGCTAGCGGGGCCTCCTACGAGCAGTACTTC
>NA|TRBJ1-2|TRBD1|TRBV28
CASSSQGVYGYTF
TGTGCCAGCAGTTCACAGGGGGTCTATGGCTACACCTTC
>NA|TRBJ2-1|TRBD1|TRBV18
CASSTGTGRNEQFF
TGTGCCAGCTCAACGGGGACAGGGAGAAATGAGCAGTTCTTC
>few|TRBJ1-5|TRBD1|TRBV29-1
CSVTTGGESQPQHF
TGCAGCGTTACGACAGGGGGCGAGTCTCAGCCCCAGCATTTT
>once|TRBJ2-5|NA|TRBV4-1
CASSHPRPQETQYF
TGCGCCAGCAGCCACCCTAGACCCCAAGAGACCCAGTACTTC
>NA|TRBJ1-4|NA|TRBV4-1
CASSPTATNEKLFF
TGCGCCAGCAGCCCGACAGCAACTAATGAAAAACTGTTTTTT
>NA|TRBJ2-7|NA|TRBV28
CASSLVPGVFYEQYF
TGTGCCAGCAGTTTAGTCCCAGGGGTGTTCTACGAGCAGTACTTC
>once|TRBJ2-6|TRBD1|TRBV9
CASSVGMTGTPGANVLTF
TGTGCCAGCAGCGTCGGGATGACAGGGACCCCTGGGGCCAACGTCCTGACTTTC
>NA|TRBJ2-2|NA|TRBV28
CASSLPTPNTGELFF
TGTGCCAGCAGTTTACCGACTCCGAACACCGGGGAGCTGTTTTTT
>once|TRBJ1-1|NA|TRBV28
CASSVGGGTEAFF
TGTGCCAGCAGCGTCGGGGGGGGGACTGAAGCTTTCTTT
>once|TRBJ2-7|TRBD2|TRBV12-5
CASGFSGISGSVPYEQYF
TGTGCTAGTGGTTTCTCGGGGATCAGCGGGAGTGTCCCTTACGAGCAGTACTTC
>NA|TRBJ1-2|NA|TRBV6-5
CASSRLGKGTYGYTF
TGTGCCAGCAGTCGACTCGGGAAGGGAACTTATGGCTACACCTTC
>NA|TRBJ2-5|NA|TRBV28
CASSLQIQETQYF
TGTGCCAGCAGTTTACAGATCCAAGAGACCCAGTACTTC
>NA|TRBJ1-5|TRBD1|TRBV28
CASSSGQGAGLGPQHF
TGTGCCAGCAGTTCCGGACAGGGGGCGGGCTTGGGGCCCCAGCATTTT
>NA|TRBJ2-3|NA|TRBV7-2
CASSFWGTVSTDTQYF
TGTGCCAGCAGCTTTTGGGGGACGGTGAGCACAGATACGCAGTATTTT
>NA|TRBJ2-7|NA|TRBV5-6
CASSLGTDEQYF
TGTGCCAGCAGCCTCGGTACCGACGAGCAGTACTTC
>NA|TRBJ2-3|NA|TRBV5-1
CASSLQGGLVDTQYF
TGCGCCAGCAGCTTGCAGGGGGGTTTAGTGGATACGCAGTATTTT
>NA|TRBJ1-5|NA|TRBV28
CAARETGNNQPQHF
TGTGCCGCAAGAGAAACAGGGAACAATCAGCCCCAGCATTTT
>NA|TRBJ2-7|NA|TRBV7-2
CASSLASGGIGEQYF
TGTGCCAGCAGCTTAGCGTCTGGGGGCATTGGCGAGCAGTACTTC
>NA|TRBJ1-1|NA|TRBV5-1
CASSFYDGNTEAFF
TGCGCCAGCAGCTTTTACGACGGGAACACTGAAGCTTTCTTT